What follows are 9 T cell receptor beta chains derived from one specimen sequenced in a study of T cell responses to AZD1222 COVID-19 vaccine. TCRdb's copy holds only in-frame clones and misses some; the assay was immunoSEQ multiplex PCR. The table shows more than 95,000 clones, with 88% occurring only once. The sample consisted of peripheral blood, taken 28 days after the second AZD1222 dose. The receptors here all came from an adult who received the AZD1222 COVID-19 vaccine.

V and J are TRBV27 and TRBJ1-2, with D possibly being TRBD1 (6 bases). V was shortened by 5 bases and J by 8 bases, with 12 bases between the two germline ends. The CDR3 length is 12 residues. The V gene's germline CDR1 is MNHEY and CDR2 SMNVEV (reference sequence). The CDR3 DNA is TGTGCCAGCAGTACCCGGGACACAGGCTACACCTTC. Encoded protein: CASSTRDTGYTF.

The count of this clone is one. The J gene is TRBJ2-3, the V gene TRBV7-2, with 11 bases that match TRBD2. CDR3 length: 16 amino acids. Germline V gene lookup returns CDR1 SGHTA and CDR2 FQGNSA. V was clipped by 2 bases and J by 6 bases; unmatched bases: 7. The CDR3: CASSLISGGAMDTQYF. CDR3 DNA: TGTGCCAGCAGCTTAATTAGCGGGGGGGCCATGGATACGCAGTATTTT.

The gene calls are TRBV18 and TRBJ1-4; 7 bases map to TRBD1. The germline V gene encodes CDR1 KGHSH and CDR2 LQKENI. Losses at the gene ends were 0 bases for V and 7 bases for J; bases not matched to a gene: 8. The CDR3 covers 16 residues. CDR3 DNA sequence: TGTGCCAGCTCACCACCGTGGGCCAGGGGGGGTGAAAAACTGTTTTTT. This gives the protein CASSPPWARGGEKLFF.

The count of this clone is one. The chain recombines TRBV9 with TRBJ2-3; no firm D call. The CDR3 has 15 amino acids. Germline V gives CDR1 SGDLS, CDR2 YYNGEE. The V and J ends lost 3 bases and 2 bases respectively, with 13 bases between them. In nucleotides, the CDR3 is TGTGCCAGCAGCGCGGTTGGATGGGACACAGATACGCAGTATTTT. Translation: CASSAVGWDTDTQYF.

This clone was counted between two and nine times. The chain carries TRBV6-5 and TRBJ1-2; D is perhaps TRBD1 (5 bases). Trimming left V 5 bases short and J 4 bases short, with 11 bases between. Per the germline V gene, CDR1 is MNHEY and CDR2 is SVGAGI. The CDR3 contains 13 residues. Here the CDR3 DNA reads TGTGCCAGCAGTCTCGGGACTCCCTATGGCTACACCTTC. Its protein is CASSLGTPYGYTF.

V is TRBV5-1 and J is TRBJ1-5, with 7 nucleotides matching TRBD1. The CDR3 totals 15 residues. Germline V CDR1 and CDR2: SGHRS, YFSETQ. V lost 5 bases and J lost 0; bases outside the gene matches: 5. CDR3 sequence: CASRKGTDSNQPQHF. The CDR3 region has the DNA TGCGCCAGCAGAAAAGGGACAGATAGCAATCAGCCCCAGCATTTT. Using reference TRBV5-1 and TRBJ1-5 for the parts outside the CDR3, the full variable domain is KAGVTQTPRYLIKTRGQQVTLSCSPISGHRSVSWYQQTPGQGLQFLFEYFSETQRNKGNFPGRFSGRQFSNSRSEMNVSTLELGDSALYLCASRKGTDSNQPQHFGDGTRLSIL.

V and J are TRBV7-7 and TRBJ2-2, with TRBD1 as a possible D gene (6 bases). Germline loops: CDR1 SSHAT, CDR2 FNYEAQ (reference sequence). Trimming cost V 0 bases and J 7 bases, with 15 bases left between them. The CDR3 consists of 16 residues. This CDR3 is CASSLAAGVGGGELFF. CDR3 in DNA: TGTGCCAGCAGCTTAGCAGCAGGGGTTGGAGGCGGGGAGCTGTTTTTT.

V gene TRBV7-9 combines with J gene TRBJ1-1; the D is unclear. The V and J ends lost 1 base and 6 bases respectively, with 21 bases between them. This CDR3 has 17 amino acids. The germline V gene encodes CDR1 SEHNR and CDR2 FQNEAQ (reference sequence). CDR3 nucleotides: TGTGCCAGCAGCTTAGGGGCCTCCTTTGCCCTCACCCCTGAAGCTTTCTTT. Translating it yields CASSLGASFALTPEAFF. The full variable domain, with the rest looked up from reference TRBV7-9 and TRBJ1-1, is DTGVSQNPRHKITKRGQNVTFRCDPISEHNRLYWYRQTLGQGPEFLTYFQNEAQLEKSRLLSDRFSAERPKGSFSTLEIQRTEQGDSAMYLCASSLGASFALTPEAFFGQGTRLTVV.

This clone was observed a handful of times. CDR3 in amino acids: CASSSTPASANYGYTF. In DNA form, the CDR3 reads TGTGCCAGCAGTTCCACCCCCGCCTCTGCAAACTATGGCTACACCTTC. This chain links TRBV28 with TRBJ1-2; D ambiguous. CDR3 size: 16 residues. V was shortened by 4 bases and J by 2 bases, with 17 bases between the two germline ends. CDR1 and CDR2 from the germline V gene are MDHEN and SYDVKM.